The 14 T cell receptor beta chains in this list originate from one sample, sequenced in a study of OX40 agonist ivuxolimab in advanced cancers. Repertoires were generated with immunoSEQ multiplex PCR, while TCRdb's copy carries only in-frame clones and drops some. The sample carries about 48,000 clones, around 86% recorded once. The specimen comprised CD4+ or CD8+ T cells sorted from blood, sampled in a trial of the OX40 agonist ivuxolimab. These receptors came from an adult with an advanced solid tumor such as melanoma, head and neck, liver or kidney cancer.

In regard to this clone: Germline and junction disagree at one end, which may indicate a read error. The chain couples TRBV2 to TRBJ2-5; 9 bases fit TRBD1. CDR1 is SNHLY, CDR2 FYNNEI, per germline. This CDR3 contains 13 residues. In DNA form, the CDR3 reads TGTGCCAGCAATGAACAGGGGGCGGAGACCCAGTACTTC. Residues: CASNEQGAETQYF.

This sequence joins TRBV5-1 and TRBJ1-5; TRBD1 aligns across 10 bases. Looked up from germline, CDR1 is SGHRS and CDR2 is YFSETQ. Trimming at V came to 3 bases and at J to 6 bases, leaving 12 bases not matched to a gene. The CDR3 has 17 residues. This chain's CDR3 is CASSSQPSDRGSQPQHF. The CDR3 nucleotides are TGCGCCAGCAGCTCGCAACCCTCGGACAGGGGGTCTCAGCCCCAGCATTTT.

This clone showed up just once. J is TRBJ2-3 and V is TRBV5-1, with 8 bases that match TRBD2. The germline V gene has CDR1 SGHRS and CDR2 YFSETQ. The CDR3 has 15 amino acids. Unmatched junction bases numbered 10, after V lost 4 bases and J lost 6 bases. CDR3 sequence reads: CASSVSNRGGDTQYF. CDR3 nucleotide sequence: TGCGCCAGCAGCGTGTCAAATCGGGGGGGTGATACGCAGTATTTT.

The chain couples TRBV6-6 to TRBJ1-2, with TRBD1 matching 7 bases. This CDR3 comprises 14 residues. The V and J ends lost 10 bases and 2 bases, in that order; junction bases with no gene match: 10. Germline V CDR1 and CDR2: MNHNY, SVGAGI (reference sequence). CDR3 DNA sequence: TGTGCCACAAATCAGGGGGATCTGAACTATGGCTACACCTTC. Protein: CATNQGDLNYGYTF.

The V gene is TRBV7-2, the J gene TRBJ2-3; tentatively, D is TRBD1 or TRBD2 (5 bases each). CDR1 and CDR2 (germline): SGHTA, FQGNSA. The CDR3 runs to 16 residues. Trimming left V 0 bases short and J 1 base short, with 11 bases between. The CDR3 is CASSLAWGPGTDTQYF. The CDR3 DNA is TGTGCCAGCAGCTTAGCTTGGGGACCTGGCACAGATACGCAGTATTTT.

The genes are TRBV6-1 and TRBJ1-1, with 10 bases fitting TRBD1. Germline CDR1 and CDR2: MNHNS and SASEGT. The CDR3 is 15 amino acids. The J segment lost 5 bases and the V segment lost 3 bases, leaving 6 bases of the junction unmatched. CDR3 loop: CASSERDRGWTEAFF. CDR3 DNA: TGTGCCAGCAGTGAGAGGGACAGGGGATGGACTGAAGCTTTCTTT.

The chain joins TRBV9 to TRBJ2-5, with 8 bases that match TRBD2. Judging by the DNA end, TRBJ2-7 fits better; the J call may be wrong. Germline V gene data show CDR1 as SGDLS and CDR2 as YYNGEE. The CDR3 runs to 17 residues. CDR3 region: CASSAGLDAYGSYEQYF. The CDR3 nucleotides are TGTGCCAGCAGCGCGGGACTAGATGCCTACGGATCCTACGAGCAGTACTTC.

J is TRBJ2-1 and V is TRBV25-1, with 7 bases aligning to TRBD1. The germline V gene has CDR1 MGHDK and CDR2 SYGVNS. Losses at the gene ends were 5 bases for V and 7 bases for J; bases not matched to a gene: 5. The CDR3 has 13 residues. The CDR3 sequence: CASSLDRTNEQFF. Here the CDR3 DNA reads TGTGCCAGCAGTCTGGACAGGACTAATGAGCAGTTCTTC.

This sequence joins TRBV7-3 and TRBJ2-1; 12 bases map to TRBD2. Germline-derived CDR1 and CDR2 are SGHTA and FQGTGA. With V trimmed by 4 bases and J by 4 bases, 2 bases remained unmatched. The CDR3 spans 15 residues. Here the CDR3 reads CASSSTSGSYNEQFF. The CDR3 DNA follows: TGTGCCAGCAGCTCGACTAGCGGGAGTTACAATGAGCAGTTCTTC. The full variable domain, completed using reference TRBV7-3 and TRBJ2-1, is GAGVSQTPSNKVTEKGKYVELRCDPISGHTALYWYRQSLGQGPEFLIYFQGTGAADDSGLPNDRFFAVRPEGSVSTLKIQRTERGDSAVYLCASSSTSGSYNEQFFGPGTRLTVL.

The gene calls are TRBV7-2 and TRBJ1-3, with 8 bases that match TRBD1. V dropped 6 bases and J dropped 4; count of bases not matched to a gene: 11. CDR1 SGHTA and CDR2 FQGNSA come from the germline V gene. There are 16 residues in the CDR3. The CDR3 DNA is TGTGCCAGCAGACGCTATCAGGGGGCGCAAGGAAACACCATATATTTT. Its translation is CASRRYQGAQGNTIYF.

In its sample, this clone is medium-sized. This chain connects TRBV2 to TRBJ1-4, with 8 bases matching TRBD1. V lost 7 bases to trimming and J lost 8 bases; unmatched junction nucleotides: 9. The CDR3 is 14 amino acids. Germline V gene sequence: CDR1 SNHLY, CDR2 FYNNEI. CDR3 in DNA: TGTGCCAGCACCCGAACAGGGGGGCGCGAAAAACTGTTTTTT. Translating it yields CASTRTGGREKLFF.

The V gene is TRBV9, the J gene TRBJ1-1; weak D call: TRBD1 (5 bases). From germline, CDR1 is SGDLS and CDR2 YYNGEE. The CDR3 consists of 13 residues. Trimming took off 4 bases at V and 0 bases at J, with 7 bases between the two ends. The CDR3 loop is CASSWGLNTEAFF. The DNA for the CDR3 is TGTGCCAGCAGCTGGGGCCTGAACACTGAAGCTTTCTTT.

CDR3 loop: CASSYGRGVGYTF. CDR3 coding DNA: TGTGCCAGCAGTTACGGCAGGGGGGTCGGCTACACCTTC. The chain has TRBV6-5 and TRBJ1-2; 7 bases are a match to TRBD1. Germline values: CDR1 MNHEY, CDR2 SVGAGI. This CDR3 has 13 residues. V gave up 2 bases and J gave up 8 bases; unmatched junction bases: 5.

This chain joins TRBV30 and TRBJ2-2; D ambiguous. Per the germline V gene, CDR1 is GTSNPN and CDR2 is SVGIG (reference sequence). This CDR3 is 13 amino acids long. The V gene lost 3 bases and the J gene lost 4 bases, with 9 bases spanning the gap. CDR3 amino acids: CAWRRAVTGELFF. The CDR3 DNA sequence: TGTGCCTGGAGAAGGGCAGTCACCGGGGAGCTGTTTTTT.